These 22 T cell receptor beta chains were all obtained from the same sample, sequenced in a study of PD-L1 blockade in urothelial cancer. Generated by immunoSEQ multiplex PCR, the TCRdb table keeps only in-frame clones and is missing some. Of around 93,000 clones listed, 83% are singletons. Time point noted: peripheral blood 6 weeks after treatment start. The sample in question was PBMCs, obtained around atezolizumab (anti-PD-L1) treatment. These receptors were taken from a man in his 70s with urothelial cancer.

The chain couples TRBV6-5 to TRBJ1-1; 9 bases align to TRBD1. Germline values: CDR1 MNHEY, CDR2 SVGAGI. Germline trimming cut 0 bases from V and 2 bases from J; bases unmatched to any gene: 1. The CDR3 covers 15 residues. CDR3: CASSYSGQGNTEAFF. CDR3 in DNA: TGTGCCAGCAGTTACTCGGGACAGGGTAACACTGAAGCTTTCTTT.

This clone was seen a single time. The chain has TRBV4-1 and TRBJ1-1; 8 nucleotides align to TRBD1. The CDR3 has 14 residues. Germline CDR1 MGHRA, CDR2 YSYEKL. The junction had 6 bases not matched to a gene; V was cut back by 4 bases and J by 5 bases. The CDR3 sequence: CASSLADRGTEAFF. In DNA, the CDR3 is TGCGCCAGCAGCCTCGCCGACAGGGGAACTGAAGCTTTCTTT.

The rearrangement uses TRBV6-5 and TRBJ2-1; 7 bases are a match to TRBD1. With 6 bases clipped from V and 0 bases from J, the junction kept 5 bases outside the gene matches. Germline CDR1 and CDR2: MNHEY and SVGAGI. The CDR3 runs 15 residues. DNA for the CDR3: TGTGCCAGCAGCCGCAGGGGGAGCTCCTACAATGAGCAGTTCTTC. It codes for CASSRRGSSYNEQFF.

This clone was seen a few times. The chain recombines TRBV5-8 with TRBJ1-1, with D possibly being TRBD1 (6 bases). The germline gives CDR1 SGHTS, CDR2 YDEGEE. V was clipped by 3 bases and J by 7 bases, with 13 bases between them. The CDR3 is made up of 13 amino acids. Written as DNA, the CDR3 is TGTGCCAGCAGCTGGGGGCGTCAGGGTGAAGCTTTCTTT. Its protein is CASSWGRQGEAFF.

This clone occurred once. The chain links TRBV7-3 to TRBJ1-1; TRBD1 might be the D (6 bases). V lost 6 bases to trimming and J lost 7 bases, with 18 bases between them. The germline V gene has CDR1 SGHTA and CDR2 FQGTGA. This CDR3 region has 14 residues. In DNA, the CDR3 is TGTGCCAGCAGGCCCTCCCAGGGGTTGGGTGAAGCTTTCTTT. Its translation: CASRPSQGLGEAFF.

This clone was seen just once. The gene calls are TRBV11-3 and TRBJ2-7, with a weak D call TRBD1 (6 bases). V lost 5 bases and J 5 bases, leaving 13 bases between the germline ends. The germline V gene encodes CDR1 SGHNT and CDR2 YENEEA. CDR3 length: 13 amino acids. In DNA form, the CDR3 reads TGTGCCAGCAGCCCACAACAGGGCCACGAGCAGTACTTC. As protein: CASSPQQGHEQYF.

The V gene is TRBV18, the J gene TRBJ2-7; D is ambiguous. This CDR3 comprises 13 residues. Trimming pared 1 base from V and 2 bases from J, leaving 6 bases between. Per the germline V gene, CDR1 is KGHSH and CDR2 is LQKENI. CDR3 coding DNA: TGTGCCAGCTCACCACGCGGCGCCTACGAGCAGTACTTC. It encodes CASSPRGAYEQYF.

The J gene is TRBJ2-2, the V gene TRBV28; 15 bases agree with TRBD2. Germline loops: CDR1 MDHEN, CDR2 SYDVKM. CDR3 length equals 18 residues. V dropped 5 bases and J dropped 5; count of bases not matched to a gene: 9. The chain's CDR3 is CASSLLGTSGRYTGELFF. DNA for the CDR3: TGTGCCAGCAGTCTACTCGGGACTAGCGGGAGGTATACCGGGGAGCTGTTTTTT.

The chain recombines TRBV10-3 with TRBJ2-7, with D tentatively TRBD1 (6 bases). The CDR3 consists of 13 residues. Germline CDR1 is ENHRY and CDR2 is SYGVKD. V lost 4 bases and J 2 bases, leaving 9 bases between the germline ends. The CDR3 nucleotides read TGTGCCATCAGTGTTGGACAGCCCTACGAGCAGTACTTC. Its protein is CAISVGQPYEQYF.

The chain employs TRBV29-1 and TRBJ2-3, with TRBD1 as a possible D gene (6 bases). Trimming cost V 4 bases and J 1 base, with 15 bases left between them. Germline V gene data show CDR1 as SQVTM and CDR2 as ANQGSEA. The CDR3 is 15 amino acids. The chain's CDR3 is CSVGGTPPGTDTQYF. CDR3 DNA: TGCAGCGTTGGAGGGACACCTCCGGGCACAGATACGCAGTATTTT.

The V call is TRBV5-1, the J call TRBJ2-7; tentative D call: TRBD1 (6 bases). CDR1 and CDR2 from the germline V gene are SGHRS and YFSETQ. CDR3 length equals 17 residues. Trimming took off 4 bases at V and 5 bases at J, with 25 bases between the two ends. The CDR3 sequence is CASSANPNDLGANEQYF. As DNA, the CDR3 is TGCGCCAGCAGCGCGAACCCGAACGACCTGGGGGCGAACGAGCAGTACTTC. Complete variable domain (other parts from reference TRBV5-1 and TRBJ2-7): KAGVTQTPRYLIKTRGQQVTLSCSPISGHRSVSWYQQTPGQGLQFLFEYFSETQRNKGNFPGRFSGRQFSNSRSEMNVSTLELGDSALYLCASSANPNDLGANEQYFGPGTRLTVT.

The CDR3, as DNA: TGTGCCAGCAGCTTGAGGGGGGAGACCCAGTACTTC. This sequence encodes CASSLRGETQYF. The chain combines TRBV5-4 with TRBJ2-5, with D possibly being TRBD1 (6 bases). The V gene's germline CDR1 is SGHNT and CDR2 YYREEE (reference sequence). V lost 1 base and J 5 bases, leaving 6 bases between the germline ends. There are 12 residues in the CDR3.

A word on this clone: Sequence at one end of the junction differs from germline and may be a read error. The chain uses TRBV7-3 and TRBJ2-3; 12 bases are shared with TRBD2. The CDR3 has 12 amino acids. CDR1 is SGHTA and CDR2 is FQGTGA in the germline V gene. CDR3 residues: CASSTSGGPLHF. In DNA form, the CDR3 reads TGTGCCAGCAGCACTAGCGGGGGGCCCTTGCATTTT. The full variable domain, completed using reference TRBV7-3 and TRBJ2-3, is GAGVSQTPSNKVTEKGKYVELRCDPISGHTALYWYRQSLGQGPEFLIYFQGTGAADDSGLPNDRFFAVRPEGSVSTLKIQRTERGDSAVYLCASSTSGGPLHFGPGTRLTVL.

The chain employs TRBV9 and TRBJ2-5, with 8 bases identical to TRBD2. Looked up from germline, CDR1 is SGDLS and CDR2 is YYNGEE. V was clipped by 4 bases and J by 3 bases; unmatched bases: 11. The CDR3 contains 16 residues. The CDR3 DNA is TGTGCCAGCAGCCCAGGACACCCGGGAGGGAAAGAGACCCAGTACTTC. This translates into CASSPGHPGGKETQYF.

Turning to this clone: The junction departs from the called germline gene at one end, perhaps through a read error. The J gene is TRBJ2-2, the V gene TRBV7-7; maybe TRBD2 (6 bases). The CDR3 runs 16 residues. From germline, CDR1 is SSHAT and CDR2 FNYEAQ (reference sequence). The CDR3 spells CASSLAATGATGELFF. The CDR3, as DNA: TGTGCTAGCAGCTTAGCGGCCACAGGAGCAACCGGGGAGCTGTTTTTT.

This clone was observed a few times. This chain links TRBV9 with TRBJ2-2, with a tentative D call TRBD2 (7 bases). Germline assignment: CDR1 SGDLS and CDR2 YYNGEE. The CDR3 spans 14 residues. Trimming cost V 5 bases and J 4 bases, with 12 bases left between them. CDR3 region: CASSGGAGTGELFF. Here the CDR3 DNA reads TGTGCCAGCAGTGGGGGGGCGGGCACCGGGGAGCTGTTTTTT.

This chain joins TRBV27 and TRBJ1-2, with D tentatively TRBD1 (5 bases). Germline V gene data show CDR1 as MNHEY and CDR2 as SMNVEV (reference sequence). CDR3 length: 16 residues. The V end was cut by 5 bases, the J end by 8 bases, with 24 bases between. DNA for the CDR3: TGTGCCAGCAGTACACACCCGGGACTAATGCTCAGAGGCTACACCTTC. Its translation is CASSTHPGLMLRGYTF.

V gene TRBV5-1 combines with J gene TRBJ2-2, with D unresolved. The CDR3 contains 14 residues. The germline V and J ends were trimmed by 0 bases and 7 bases, with 10 bases remaining between them. CDR1 SGHRS and CDR2 YFSETQ come from the germline V gene. In nucleotides, the CDR3 is TGCGCCAGCAGCTTGGCCGTCTACGGCGGGGAGCTGTTTTTT. Translated: CASSLAVYGGELFF.

The chain has TRBV5-5 and TRBJ2-1; D gene unclear. The V and J ends lost 2 bases and 0 bases respectively, with 9 bases between them. Germline-derived CDR1 and CDR2 are SGHKS and YYEKEE (reference sequence). This CDR3 region has 15 residues. The CDR3 nucleotides read TGTGCCAGCAGCTTCGCGTTCGACTCCTACAATGAGCAGTTCTTC. Its protein product is CASSFAFDSYNEQFF.

The rearrangement links TRBV5-1 to TRBJ2-7; D ambiguous. Trimming stripped 0 bases from V and 0 bases from J, with 4 bases between. The CDR3 is 13 amino acids. Germline V lookup: CDR1 SGHRS, CDR2 YFSETQ. The CDR3 DNA sequence: TGCGCCAGCAGCTTGGCGGTCTCCTACGAGCAGTACTTC. This codes for CASSLAVSYEQYF.

This chain links TRBV11-2 with TRBJ1-2, with TRBD1 identical over 7 bases. Germline values: CDR1 SGHAT, CDR2 FQNNGV. This CDR3 contains 14 residues. Trimming at V came to 0 bases and at J to 8 bases, leaving 6 bases not matched to a gene. The CDR3: CASSLEGGMGGYTF. Here the CDR3 DNA reads TGTGCCAGCAGCTTAGAAGGGGGCATGGGAGGCTACACCTTC. The full variable domain, with the rest looked up from reference TRBV11-2 and TRBJ1-2, is EAGVAQSPRYKIIEKRQSVAFWCNPISGHATLYWYQQILGQGPKLLIQFQNNGVVDDSQLPKDRFSAERLKGVDSTLKIQPAKLEDSAVYLCASSLEGGMGGYTFGSGTRLTVV.

V and J are TRBV19 and TRBJ2-7; D possibly corresponds to TRBD1 (6 bases). The germline V and J ends were trimmed by 10 bases and 2 bases, with 12 bases remaining between them. The CDR3 extends over 12 amino acids. Germline assignment: CDR1 LNHDA and CDR2 SQIVND (reference sequence). The CDR3 bases are TGTGCCACCCAGGGGTATGCCTACGAGCAGTACTTC. It codes for CATQGYAYEQYF.